This entry lists 13 T cell receptor beta chains sequenced from one sample in a study of beta chain features in type 1 diabetes. Of the isolated RNA, all was reverse transcribed, and so the sequenced material was expressed TCRB transcripts. Assay: immunoSEQ multiplex PCR; the TCRdb copy retains only in-frame clones and omits some. The profile covers under 350,000 clones, with 8% appearing a single time and approximately 0.99% taken by the ten largest. The sequenced sample consisted of central memory CD4+ T cells from blood. The receptor set was obtained from a woman in her late teens or twenties in good health.

The chain joins TRBV9 to TRBJ1-2; no reliable D call. The CDR3 has 15 amino acids. V lost 4 bases to trimming and J lost 0 bases, with 13 bases between them. Per germline, CDR1 SGDLS and CDR2 YYNGEE. CDR3 sequence: CASSLTTGANYGYTF. The DNA of the CDR3 is TGTGCCAGCAGCCTGACGACTGGGGCTAACTATGGCTACACCTTC. Complete variable domain (other parts from reference TRBV9 and TRBJ1-2): DSGVTQTPKHLITATGQRVTLRCSPRSGDLSVYWYQQSLDQGLQFLIQYYNGEERAKGNILERFSAQQFPDLHSELNLSSLELGDSALYFCASSLTTGANYGYTFGSGTRLTVV.

This clone was counted a few times. The chain is built from TRBV19 and TRBJ2-2; D may be TRBD1 or TRBD2 (6 bases each). CDR1 is LNHDA, CDR2 SQIVND, per germline (reference sequence). The V end lost 4 bases, the J end lost 10 bases, and 10 bases lay between the germline ends. The CDR3 covers 12 residues. The CDR3 nucleotides read TGTGCCAGTAGTAACCGGGGGCCGGAGCTGTTTTTT. It is translated as CASSNRGPELFF. The entire variable domain, with the rest obtained from reference TRBV19 and TRBJ2-2, is as follows: DGGITQSPKYLFRKEGQNVTLSCEQNLNHDAMYWYRQDPGQGLRLIYYSQIVNDFQKGDIAEGYSVSREKKESFPLTVTSAQKNPTAFYLCASSNRGPELFFGEGSRLTVL.

This clone appeared a few times. This chain uses TRBV5-1 with TRBJ2-7; 10 positions match TRBD1. Germline CDR1 reads SGHRS; CDR2 reads YFSETQ. The CDR3 is 14 residues long. Losses at the gene ends were 4 bases for V and 3 bases for J; bases not matched to a gene: 4. The CDR3 region is CASSRGQGNYEQYV. The CDR3 DNA reads TGCGCCAGCAGCAGGGGACAGGGGAACTACGAGCAGTACGTC.

The table lists this clone with a few counts. CDR3 region: CAGGTESYAEAFF. DNA for the CDR3: TGTGCCGGTGGGACAGAAAGTTATGCTGAAGCTTTCTTT. The chain links TRBV2 to TRBJ1-1; 7 bases agree with TRBD1. This CDR3 comprises 13 residues. The V segment lost 11 bases and the J segment 6 bases; nucleotides outside the gene matches: 12. The germline V gene encodes CDR1 SNHLY and CDR2 FYNNEI.

This clone was seen repeatedly, ten times or more. The chain recombines TRBV18 with TRBJ2-1; the D gene could be TRBD1 or TRBD2 (6 bases each). Trimming took 8 bases from V and 6 from J, leaving 14 bases between them. The CDR3 extends over 13 amino acids. The germline gives CDR1 KGHSH, CDR2 LQKENI. CDR3: CASASGALNEQFF. In DNA form, the CDR3 reads TGTGCCAGCGCCTCGGGGGCGCTCAATGAGCAGTTCTTC.

The V and J genes are TRBV7-2 and TRBJ2-1, with D uncertain. CDR1 is SGHTA and CDR2 is FQGNSA in the germline V gene. V was clipped by 1 base and J by 0 bases, with 7 bases between them. The CDR3 has 15 amino acids. The CDR3 nucleotides read TGTGCCAGCAGCTTAGATCAGAGCTCCTACAATGAGCAGTTCTTC. Encoded protein: CASSLDQSSYNEQFF.

Only a few counts were recorded for this clone. The chain joins TRBV15 to TRBJ1-6, with a possible D match to TRBD1 (6 bases). Germline CDR1 is LNHNV and CDR2 is YYDKDF (reference sequence). The CDR3 runs to 14 residues. V gave up 5 bases and J gave up 7 bases, with 12 bases separating them. CDR3 protein: CATSAQGMNSPLHF. CDR3 DNA: TGTGCCACCAGCGCGCAGGGGATGAATTCACCCCTCCACTTT.

The chain employs TRBV4-2 and TRBJ2-1; 8 bases line up with TRBD2. The CDR3 is 16 amino acids. Germline CDR1 is LGHNA and CDR2 is YNFKEQ. The trim removed 4 bases at V and 2 bases at J, leaving 7 bases unmatched. The CDR3 spells CASSPGGAATYNEQFF. As DNA, the CDR3 is TGTGCCAGCAGCCCGGGAGGGGCGGCAACCTACAATGAGCAGTTCTTC.

This clone was counted only a few times. The chain has TRBV5-4 and TRBJ2-3, with TRBD2 matching over 7 bases. Trimming removed 10 bases from V and 2 bases from J; junction bases left unmatched: 7. The length of the CDR3 is 13 residues. Looked up from germline, CDR1 is SGHNT and CDR2 is YYREEE (reference sequence). The CDR3 is CAAGRRFTDTQYF. The CDR3, as DNA: TGTGCCGCCGGGAGGAGGTTCACAGATACGCAGTATTTT.

This clone has more than one count but fewer than ten. The chain uses TRBV30 and TRBJ2-3; 7 bases align to TRBD2. The CDR3 loop spans 14 amino acids. CDR1 is GTSNPN and CDR2 is SVGIG in the germline V gene (reference sequence). Trimming removed 0 bases from V and 5 bases from J; junction bases left unmatched: 5. The chain's CDR3 is CAWSVWGRGDTQYF. The CDR3 DNA follows: TGTGCCTGGAGTGTTTGGGGGAGGGGAGATACGCAGTATTTT. Drawing the rest from reference TRBV30 and TRBJ2-3, the complete variable domain is SQTIHQWPATLVQPVGSPLSLECTVEGTSNPNLYWYRQAAGRGLQLLFYSVGIGQISSEVPQNLSASRPQDRQFILSSKKLLLSDSGFYLCAWSVWGRGDTQYFGPGTRLTVL.

There are many counts of this clone. This rearrangement joins TRBV13 to TRBJ2-5; 12 positions match TRBD2. This CDR3 has 19 residues. Germline V gene data show CDR1 as PRHDT and CDR2 as FYEKMQ (reference sequence). Trimming cost V 5 bases and J 6 bases; bases outside gene matches: 19. CDR3 DNA sequence: TGTGCCAGCAGCCCCCCCCTAGCGGGAGGGCCGTTTATTGGAAAGACCCAGTACTTC. Protein sequence: CASSPPLAGGPFIGKTQYF.

The chain joins TRBV11-3 to TRBJ2-3; D unresolved. The length of the CDR3 is 13 residues. V was pared by 3 bases and J by 1 base, with 5 bases between. Per germline, CDR1 SGHNT and CDR2 YENEEA. The CDR3 loop reads CASSFGGTDTQYF. Written as DNA, the CDR3 is TGTGCCAGCAGCTTTGGGGGCACAGATACGCAGTATTTT. Full variable domain (rest looked up from reference TRBV11-3 and TRBJ2-3): EAGVVQSPRYKIIEKKQPVAFWCNPISGHNTLYWYLQNLGQGPELLIRYENEEAVDDSQLPKDRFSAERLKGVDSTLKIQPAELGDSAVYLCASSFGGTDTQYFGPGTRLTVL.

This chain uses TRBV19 with TRBJ2-3; 9 nucleotides line up with TRBD2. This CDR3 spans 17 amino acids. Looked up from germline, CDR1 is LNHDA and CDR2 is SQIVND (reference sequence). V was clipped by 3 bases and J by 5 bases; unmatched bases: 12. This chain's CDR3 is CASSIQGSGGLQDTQYF. In DNA, the CDR3 is TGTGCCAGTAGTATTCAGGGTAGCGGGGGCCTTCAAGATACGCAGTATTTT.